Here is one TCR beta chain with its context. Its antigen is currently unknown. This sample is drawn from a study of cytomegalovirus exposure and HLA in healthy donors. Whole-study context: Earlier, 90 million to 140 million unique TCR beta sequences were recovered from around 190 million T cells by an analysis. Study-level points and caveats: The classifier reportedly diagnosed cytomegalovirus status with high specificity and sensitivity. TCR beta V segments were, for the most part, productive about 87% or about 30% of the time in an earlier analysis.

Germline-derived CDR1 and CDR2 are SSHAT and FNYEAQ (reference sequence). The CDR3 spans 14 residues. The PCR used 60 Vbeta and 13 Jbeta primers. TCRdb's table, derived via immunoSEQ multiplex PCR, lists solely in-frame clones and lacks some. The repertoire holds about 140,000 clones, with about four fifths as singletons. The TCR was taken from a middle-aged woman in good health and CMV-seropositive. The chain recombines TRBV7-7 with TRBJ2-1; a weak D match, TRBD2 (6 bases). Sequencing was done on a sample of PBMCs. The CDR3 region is CASGTDSLPNEQFF. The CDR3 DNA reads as TGTGCTAGCGGTACCGACAGTCTCCCCAATGAGCAGTTCTTC.